This T cell receptor beta chain originates from a study of Ad26.COV2.S vaccination and SARS-CoV-2 variants. Study details: Enrollment placed the donor in the COV1001 Ad26.COV2.S trial arm.

CDR3 length equals 13 residues. V dropped 7 bases and J dropped 4 bases, with 16 bases sitting between them. Per germline, CDR1 SQVTM and CDR2 ANQGSEA. Treatment specified: over 15 received Ad26.COV2.S at low or high dose, single or two shots; roughly 5 received placebo; per-sample allocation not given. Sampling was done on day 63 after the first vaccine or placebo injection. Profiling relied on immunoSEQ multiplex PCR, and the TCRdb table lists in-frame clones only, not all of them. The sample includes about 250,000 clones, more than 75% of them seen just once. Sequencing used peripheral blood, obtained in a trial of Ad26.COV2.S vaccine versus placebo. The receptor comes from a person between 18 and 59 years old who received the Ad26.COV2.S COVID-19 vaccine or a placebo. The V and J genes are TRBV29-1 and TRBJ1-1; a possible D gene is TRBD1 (5 bases). CDR3 residues: CSAVRDGGTEAFF. In DNA form, the CDR3 reads TGCAGCGCTGTCAGGGACGGGGGCACTGAAGCTTTCTTT.